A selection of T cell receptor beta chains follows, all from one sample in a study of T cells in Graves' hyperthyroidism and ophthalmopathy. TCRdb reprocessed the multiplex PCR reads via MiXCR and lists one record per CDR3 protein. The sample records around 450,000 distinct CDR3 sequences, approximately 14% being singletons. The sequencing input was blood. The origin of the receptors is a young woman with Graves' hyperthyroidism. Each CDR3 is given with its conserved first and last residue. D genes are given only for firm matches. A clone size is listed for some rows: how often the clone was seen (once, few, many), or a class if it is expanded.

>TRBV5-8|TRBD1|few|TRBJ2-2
CASSYRDRGKGGELFF
TGTGCCAGCAGCTACCGAGACAGGGGAAAAGGCGGGGAGCTGTTTTTT
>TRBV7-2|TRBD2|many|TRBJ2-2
CASSLKPGLAGGRAGELFF
TGTGCCAGCAGCTTAAAACCTGGACTAGCGGGAGGAAGAGCCGGGGAGCTGTTTTTT
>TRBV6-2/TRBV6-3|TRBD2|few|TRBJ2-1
CASRGLAGYNEQFF
TGTGCCAGCAGAGGACTAGCGGGGTACAATGAGCAGTTCTTC
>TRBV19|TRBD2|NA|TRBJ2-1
CASKGWEREESYNEQFF
TGTGCCAGTAAGGGTTGGGAGCGGGAAGAATCCTACAATGAGCAGTTCTTC
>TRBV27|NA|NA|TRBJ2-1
CASSLLLQGNEQFF
TGTGCCAGCAGCCTCCTCTTACAGGGAAATGAGCAGTTCTTC
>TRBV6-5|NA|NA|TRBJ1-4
CASSYSLQGEKLFF
TGTGCCAGCAGTTACTCCCTGCAGGGTGAAAAACTGTTTTTT
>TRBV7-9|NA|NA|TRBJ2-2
CASSPSQKNTGELFF
TGTGCCAGCAGCCCTAGCCAGAAGAACACCGGGGAGCTGTTTTTT
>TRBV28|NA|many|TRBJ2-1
CASSSDDGYNEQFF
TGTGCCAGCAGTTCGGATGACGGTTACAATGAGCAGTTCTTC
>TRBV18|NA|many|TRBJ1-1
CASSALPGTVGNTEAFF
TGTGCCAGCTCAGCACTACCCGGGACCGTTGGGAACACTGAAGCTTTCTTT
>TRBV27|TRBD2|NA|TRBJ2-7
CASSPIGTSGRSSYEQYF
TGTGCCAGCAGCCCAATCGGGACTAGCGGTCGAAGCTCCTACGAGCAGTACTTC
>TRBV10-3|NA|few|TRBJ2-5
CAISDNGETQYF
TGTGCCATCAGTGATAATGGAGAGACCCAGTACTTC
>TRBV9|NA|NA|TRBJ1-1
CASSVAAHAETEAFF
TGTGCCAGCAGCGTAGCGGCACACGCGGAGACTGAAGCTTTCTTT
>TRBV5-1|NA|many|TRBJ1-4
CASRSGLSEKLFF
TGCGCCAGCCGGAGCGGGTTAAGCGAAAAACTGTTTTTT
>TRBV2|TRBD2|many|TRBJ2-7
CASSDFGLAGGYEQYF
TGTGCCAGCAGTGATTTCGGCCTAGCGGGAGGTTACGAGCAGTACTTC
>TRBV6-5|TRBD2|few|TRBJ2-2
CASSYAGAVKTGELFF
TGTGCCAGCAGTTACGCGGGAGCGGTAAAAACCGGGGAGCTGTTTTTT
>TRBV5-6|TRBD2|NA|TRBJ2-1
CASTPFGLAGGRNEQFF
TGTGCCAGCACCCCCTTCGGGCTAGCGGGAGGTAGGAATGAGCAGTTCTTC
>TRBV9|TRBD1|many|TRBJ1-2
CASSAGGQSLYGYTF
TGTGCCAGCAGCGCAGGGGGACAGTCCCTCTATGGCTACACCTTC
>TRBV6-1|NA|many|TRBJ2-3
CASSWTGTDTQYF
TGTGCCAGCAGTTGGACGGGCACAGATACGCAGTATTTT
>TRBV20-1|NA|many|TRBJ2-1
CSASKMTDYNEQFF
TGCAGTGCTAGTAAAATGACAGATTACAATGAGCAGTTCTTC
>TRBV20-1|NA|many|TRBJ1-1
CSARDGRGGREAFF
TGCAGTGCTAGAGATGGGCGTGGGGGGCGGGAAGCTTTCTTT
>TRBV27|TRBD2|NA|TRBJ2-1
CASSLWTSGRTEQFF
TGTGCCAGCAGTTTATGGACTAGCGGGAGAACTGAGCAGTTCTTC
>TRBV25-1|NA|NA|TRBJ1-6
CASSGSGRPLHF
TGTGCCAGCAGTGGTTCAGGGCGGCCCCTCCACTTT
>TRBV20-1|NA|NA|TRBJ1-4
CSARDPGAGEKLFF
TGCAGTGCTAGAGACCCGGGGGCTGGGGAAAAACTGTTTTTT
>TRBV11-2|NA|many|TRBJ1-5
CASSQGLFTGDQPQHF
TGTGCCAGCAGCCAAGGGTTATTTACGGGAGATCAGCCCCAGCATTTT
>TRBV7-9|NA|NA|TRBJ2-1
CASSLDPGWDEQFF
TGTGCCAGCAGCTTAGATCCGGGTTGGGATGAGCAGTTCTTC
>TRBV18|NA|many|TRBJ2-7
CASSPPMGITYEQYF
TGTGCCAGCTCACCACCGATGGGGATCACCTACGAGCAGTACTTC
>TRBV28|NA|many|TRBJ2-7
CASISDRYSYEQYF
TGTGCCAGCATCTCCGACAGGTACTCCTACGAGCAGTACTTC
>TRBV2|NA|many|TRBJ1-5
CASREVGGQPQHF
TGTGCCAGCAGAGAAGTGGGGGGACAGCCCCAGCATTTT
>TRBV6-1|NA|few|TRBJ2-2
CASSGDGLTTGELFF
TGTGCCAGCAGTGGTGACGGACTAACTACCGGGGAGCTGTTTTTT
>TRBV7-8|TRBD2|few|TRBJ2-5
CASSSRRLAGGWETQYF
TGTGCCAGCAGTTCTCGTAGACTAGCGGGAGGGTGGGAGACCCAGTACTTC
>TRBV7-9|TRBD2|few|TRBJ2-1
CASRGEGWKQFF
TGTGCCAGCAGAGGGGAGGGCTGGAAGCAGTTCTTC
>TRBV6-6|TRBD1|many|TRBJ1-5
CASSYQKGGQGLNQPQHF
TGTGCCAGCAGTTACCAGAAGGGGGGACAGGGGCTAAATCAGCCCCAGCATTTT
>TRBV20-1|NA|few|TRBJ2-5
CSARDQERRQETQYF
TGCAGTGCTAGAGATCAAGAGCGGCGACAAGAGACCCAGTACTTC
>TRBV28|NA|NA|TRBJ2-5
CATSPGGLSQETQYF
TGTGCCACCTCTCCAGGCGGTCTCAGCCAAGAGACCCAGTACTTC
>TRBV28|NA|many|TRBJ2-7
CASSLPETGYEQYF
TGTGCCAGCAGTCTACCAGAGACAGGCTACGAGCAGTACTTC
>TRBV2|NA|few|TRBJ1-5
CASRGDVNQPQHF
TGTGCCAGCAGGGGGGACGTCAATCAGCCCCAGCATTTT
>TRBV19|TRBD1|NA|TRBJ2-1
CASSTGTASSYNEQFF
TGTGCCAGTAGCACCGGGACAGCGAGCTCCTACAATGAGCAGTTCTTC
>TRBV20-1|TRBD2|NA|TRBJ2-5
CSARRGGRQETQYF
TGCAGTGCGCGGCGGGGGGGGCGGCAAGAGACCCAGTACTTC
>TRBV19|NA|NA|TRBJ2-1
CGGGPTLRSNNEQFF
TGTGGCGGAGGCCCGACCCTCCGATCAAACAATGAGCAGTTCTTC
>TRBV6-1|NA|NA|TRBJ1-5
CASMPGPGGVSNQPQHF
TGTGCCAGCATGCCGGGACCCGGCGGGGTTAGCAATCAGCCCCAGCATTTT
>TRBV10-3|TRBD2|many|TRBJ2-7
CAISDNRGLLAGGVVYEQYF
TGTGCCATCAGTGATAACAGAGGGCTGCTAGCGGGAGGGGTCGTGTACGAGCAGTACTTC
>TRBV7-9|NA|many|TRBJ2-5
CASSLLPMTAGQETQYF
TGTGCCAGCAGCCTACTACCAATGACGGCAGGCCAAGAGACCCAGTACTTC